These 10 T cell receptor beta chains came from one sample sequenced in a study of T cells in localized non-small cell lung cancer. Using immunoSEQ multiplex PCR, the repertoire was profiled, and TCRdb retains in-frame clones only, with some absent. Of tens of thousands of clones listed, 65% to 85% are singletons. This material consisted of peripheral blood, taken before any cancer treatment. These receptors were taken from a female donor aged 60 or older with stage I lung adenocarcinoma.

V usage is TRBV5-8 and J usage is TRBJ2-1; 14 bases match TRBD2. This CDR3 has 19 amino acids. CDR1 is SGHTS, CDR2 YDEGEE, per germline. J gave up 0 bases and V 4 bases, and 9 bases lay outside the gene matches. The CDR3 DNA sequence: TGTGCCAGCAGCCACCTTGGACTAGCGGGGGGTAGCTCCTACAATGAGCAGTTCTTC. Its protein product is CASSHLGLAGGSSYNEQFF. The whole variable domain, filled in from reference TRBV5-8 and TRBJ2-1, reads EAGVTQSPTHLIKTRGQQATLRCSPISGHTSVYWYQQALGLGLQFLLWYDEGEERNRGNFPPRFSGRQFPNYSSELNVNALELEDSALYLCASSHLGLAGGSSYNEQFFGPGTRLTVL.

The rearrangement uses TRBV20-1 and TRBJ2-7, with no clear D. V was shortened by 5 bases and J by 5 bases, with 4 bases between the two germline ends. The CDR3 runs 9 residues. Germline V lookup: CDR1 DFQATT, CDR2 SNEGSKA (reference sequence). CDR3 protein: CSAGDEQYF. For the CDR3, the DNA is TGCAGTGCTGGGGACGAGCAGTACTTC.

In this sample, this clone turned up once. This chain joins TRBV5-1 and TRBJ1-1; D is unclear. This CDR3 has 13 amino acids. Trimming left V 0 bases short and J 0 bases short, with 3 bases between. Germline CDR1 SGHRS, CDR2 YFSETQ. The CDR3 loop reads CASSLVLNTEAFF. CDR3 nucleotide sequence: TGCGCCAGCAGCTTGGTCCTGAACACTGAAGCTTTCTTT.

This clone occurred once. The CDR3 protein is CASSLGPWAGLADSNTGELFF. The CDR3 DNA sequence: TGTGCCAGCAGCTTAGGACCCTGGGCGGGACTAGCGGATAGTAACACCGGGGAGCTGTTTTTT. The chain joins TRBV7-8 to TRBJ2-2, with 11 bases lining up with TRBD2. This CDR3 region has 21 residues. V trimming: 1 base; J trimming: 2 bases; junction bases outside the gene matches: 15. Germline CDR1 is SGHVS and CDR2 is FQNEAQ.

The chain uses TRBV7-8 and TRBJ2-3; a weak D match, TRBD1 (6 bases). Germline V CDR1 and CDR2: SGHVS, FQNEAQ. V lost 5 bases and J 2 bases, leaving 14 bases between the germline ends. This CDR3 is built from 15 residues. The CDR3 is CASSPDRSLTDTQYF. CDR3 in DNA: TGTGCCAGCAGCCCGGACAGAAGTCTCACAGATACGCAGTATTTT. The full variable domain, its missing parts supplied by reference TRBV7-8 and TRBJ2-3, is GAGVSQSPRYKVAKRGQDVALRCDPISGHVSLFWYQQALGQGPEFLTYFQNEAQLDKSGLPSDRFFAERPEGSVSTLKIQRTQQEDSAVYLCASSPDRSLTDTQYFGPGTRLTVL.

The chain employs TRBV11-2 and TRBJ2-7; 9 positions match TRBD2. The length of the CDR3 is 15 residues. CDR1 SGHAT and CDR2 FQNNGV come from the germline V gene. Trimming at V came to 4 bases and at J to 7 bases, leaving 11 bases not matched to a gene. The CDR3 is CASSSSGTSPVEQYF. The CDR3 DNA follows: TGTGCCAGCAGCTCCTCCGGGACTAGCCCGGTAGAGCAGTACTTC.

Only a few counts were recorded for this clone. CDR3 sequence: CAWSPRQPNQPQHF. In DNA, the CDR3 is TGTGCCTGGAGTCCACGACAGCCAAATCAGCCCCAGCATTTT. The rearrangement links TRBV30 to TRBJ1-5; TRBD1 might be the D (5 bases). The ends were cut back, 2 bases at V and 4 bases at J, with 12 bases in the middle. Looked up from germline, CDR1 is GTSNPN and CDR2 is SVGIG (reference sequence). CDR3 size: 14 residues.

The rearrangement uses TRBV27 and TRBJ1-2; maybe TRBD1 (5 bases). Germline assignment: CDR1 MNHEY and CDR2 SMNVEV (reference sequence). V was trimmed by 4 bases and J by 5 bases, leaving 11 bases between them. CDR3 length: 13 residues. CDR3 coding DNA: TGTGCCAGCAGTTACGGGGGGTCGTATGGCTACACCTTC. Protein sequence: CASSYGGSYGYTF.

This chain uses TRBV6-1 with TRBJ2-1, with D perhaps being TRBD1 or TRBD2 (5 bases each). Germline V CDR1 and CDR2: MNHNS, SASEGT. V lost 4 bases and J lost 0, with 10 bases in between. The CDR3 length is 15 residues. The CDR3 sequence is CASSVGVFSYNEQFF. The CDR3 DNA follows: TGTGCCAGCAGTGTGGGGGTGTTCTCCTACAATGAGCAGTTCTTC.

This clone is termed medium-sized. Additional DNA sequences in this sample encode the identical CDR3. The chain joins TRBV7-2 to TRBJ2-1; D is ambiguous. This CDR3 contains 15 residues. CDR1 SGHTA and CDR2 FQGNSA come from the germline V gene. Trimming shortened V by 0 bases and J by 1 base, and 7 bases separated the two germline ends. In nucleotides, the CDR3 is TGTGCCAGCAGCTTAGCGGCAGGTTCCTACAATGAGCAGTTCTTC. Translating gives CASSLAAGSYNEQFF.